A single sample gave rise to the 27 T cell receptor beta chains below, sequenced in a study of blood T cell repertoires in COVID-19. Using immunoSEQ multiplex PCR, the repertoire was profiled, and TCRdb retains in-frame clones only, with some absent. The sample yields some 490,000 clones, less than 90% seen once. The sample comprised PBMCs or T cells enriched from blood (not recorded which). The origin of the receptors is a woman aged 55-69 years who had recovered from COVID-19.

The V call is TRBV11-3, the J call TRBJ1-6; D is unresolved. Between the trimmed V and J ends, which lost 5 bases and 5 bases, there was a span of 19 bases. The CDR3 sequence is 17 residues long. CDR1 SGHNT and CDR2 YENEEA come from the germline V gene. CDR3 sequence reads: CASSPKGGLNNNSPLHF. CDR3 nucleotide sequence: TGTGCCAGCAGCCCAAAGGGAGGGCTTAACAATAATTCACCCCTCCACTTT.

The rearrangement links TRBV27 to TRBJ2-7, with a possible D match to TRBD1 (6 bases). V dropped 6 bases and J dropped 1 base, with 10 bases sitting between them. CDR1 and CDR2 (germline): MNHEY, SMNVEV (reference sequence). This CDR3 comprises 13 residues. The CDR3 region is CASRQGNSYEQYF. The CDR3 DNA sequence: TGTGCCAGCAGACAGGGAAATTCCTACGAGCAGTACTTC.

This rearrangement joins TRBV5-4 to TRBJ2-1; 7 nucleotides match TRBD1. The germline V gene encodes CDR1 SGHNT and CDR2 YYREEE (reference sequence). Germline trimming cut 4 bases from V and 0 bases from J; bases unmatched to any gene: 4. There are 15 residues in the CDR3. CDR3 amino acids: CASSPDRASYNEQFF. The CDR3 region has the DNA TGTGCCAGCAGCCCTGACAGGGCCTCCTACAATGAGCAGTTCTTC.

The V call is TRBV2, the J call TRBJ1-2; D gene ambiguous. The germline CDR1 and CDR2 sequences are SNHLY and FYNNEI. The V and J ends lost 6 bases and 3 bases respectively, with 14 bases between them. This CDR3 is 14 amino acids long. CDR3 sequence (DNA): TGTGCCAGCAGAACCACGGGAGGTGACTATGGCTACACCTTC. Residues: CASRTTGGDYGYTF.

The chain links TRBV3-1 (or the pseudogene TRBV3-2) to TRBJ2-7; a possible D gene is TRBD2 (6 bases). The germline V and J ends were trimmed by 4 bases and 0 bases, with 22 bases remaining between them. CDR3 length: 18 residues. Per germline, CDR1 LGHDT and CDR2 YNNKEL (reference sequence). CDR3 sequence (DNA): TGTGCCAGCAGCCGTCACCGCGGAGCTAGCGCGAGCTCCTACGAGCAGTACTTC. This codes for CASSRHRGASASSYEQYF.

This clone was picked up a small number of times. The rearrangement links TRBV5-5 to TRBJ1-1, with TRBD1 as a possible D gene (6 bases). This CDR3 is 14 amino acids long. Germline V gene sequence: CDR1 SGHKS, CDR2 YYEKEE (reference sequence). Trimming removed 5 bases at V and 4 bases at J, with 15 bases between. CDR3: CASRQQGTGTEAFF. CDR3 bases: TGTGCCAGCAGACAACAGGGTACGGGCACTGAAGCTTTCTTT.

The chain carries TRBV6-5 and TRBJ1-6; tentative D call: TRBD1 (5 bases). This CDR3 region has 13 residues. The germline CDR1 and CDR2 sequences are MNHEY and SVGAGI. Trimming pared 8 bases from V and 6 bases from J, leaving 11 bases between. The CDR3: CASYDRPNSPLHF. CDR3 nucleotide sequence: TGTGCCAGCTACGACAGACCTAATTCACCCCTCCACTTT.

V gene TRBV11-2 combines with J gene TRBJ2-5; D is perhaps TRBD1 (6 bases). The CDR3 is made up of 16 amino acids. The V end was cut by 5 bases, the J end by 4 bases, with 20 bases between. Per the germline V gene, CDR1 is SGHAT and CDR2 is FQNNGV. The CDR3 spells CASSPVGVTGLETQYF. In DNA, the CDR3 is TGTGCCAGCAGCCCAGTGGGGGTTACAGGGCTAGAGACCCAGTACTTC.

This clone was recorded only once. V and J are TRBV4-1 and TRBJ2-7, with D possibly TRBD2 on 6 matching bases. The length of the CDR3 is 13 residues. V was clipped by 4 bases and J by 11 bases, with 18 bases between them. Germline V lookup: CDR1 MGHRA, CDR2 YSYEKL. The CDR3 DNA sequence: TGCGCCAGCAGCCGCCCACCCGGAGGGGCTAAGTACTTC. Protein: CASSRPPGGAKYF.

The table lists this clone with a few counts. This rearrangement joins TRBV5-1 to TRBJ1-6; 8 nucleotides line up with TRBD1. J gave up 9 bases and V 4 bases, and 9 bases lay outside the gene matches. This CDR3 has 15 residues. Germline V gives CDR1 SGHRS, CDR2 YFSETQ. CDR3 coding DNA: TGCGCCAGCAGCCCGATACAGGGGGATAGTTCACCCCTCCACTTT. Protein sequence: CASSPIQGDSSPLHF.

This chain joins TRBV3-1 (or the pseudogene TRBV3-2) and TRBJ1-6, with D uncertain. Germline assignment: CDR1 LGHDT and CDR2 YNNKEL (reference sequence). The CDR3 is 14 amino acids. The V and J ends lost 0 bases and 5 bases respectively, with 5 bases between them. CDR3 sequence: CASSQDTDNSPLHF. The CDR3 nucleotides read TGTGCCAGCAGCCAAGACACTGATAATTCACCCCTCCACTTT.

The chain joins TRBV28 to TRBJ1-2, with 10 bases matching TRBD1. The V gene's germline CDR1 is MDHEN and CDR2 SYDVKM. V lost 4 bases to trimming and J lost 5 bases; unmatched junction nucleotides: 13. The CDR3 is 17 amino acids. In nucleotides, the CDR3 is TGTGCCAGCAGTTCGACCGGTACACGGACAGGGGGGTATGGCTACACCTTC. Translating gives CASSSTGTRTGGYGYTF.

The genes are TRBV12-5 and TRBJ2-5, with a tentative D call TRBD2 (7 bases). CDR3 size: 15 residues. Trimming removed 5 bases from V and 3 bases from J, with 16 bases in between. Germline CDR1 reads LGHNT; CDR2 reads FRNRAP. The CDR3 DNA is TGTGCTAGTGGTCCCCCGGGGGGCCGGGAAGAGACCCAGTACTTC. Translation gives CASGPPGGREETQYF.

The genes are TRBV13 and TRBJ2-7; 9 bases fit TRBD1. This CDR3 comprises 14 residues. Germline V gene data show CDR1 as PRHDT and CDR2 as FYEKMQ (reference sequence). V gave up 6 bases and J gave up 3 bases; unmatched junction bases: 6. CDR3 nucleotides: TGTGCCAGCAGACGCGCGGGACAGGGCTACGAGCAGTACGTC. Translating gives CASRRAGQGYEQYV.

This clone was seen only once. The chain combines TRBV7-9 with TRBJ2-5, with D hard to call. The CDR3 spans 16 residues. Trimming shortened V by 2 bases and J by 1 base, and 14 bases separated the two germline ends. Looked up from germline, CDR1 is SEHNR and CDR2 is FQNEAQ (reference sequence). The CDR3 region has the DNA TGTGCCAGCAGCTTAAATCGGCGGATACTCCAAGAGACCCAGTACTTC. It encodes CASSLNRRILQETQYF.

The chain uses TRBV6-5 and TRBJ2-5, with D maybe TRBD1 (6 bases). V was pared by 2 bases and J by 5 bases, with 15 bases between. The CDR3 extends over 15 amino acids. Germline-derived CDR1 and CDR2 are MNHEY and SVGAGI. The CDR3 DNA reads as TGTGCCAGCAGTTACGCCCAACAGGGTGTGGAGACCCAGTACTTC. It specifies CASSYAQQGVETQYF.

The V call is TRBV10-2, the J call TRBJ1-2, with D hard to call. Trimming stripped 6 bases from V and 3 bases from J, with 14 bases between. This CDR3 contains 14 residues. Germline CDR1 reads WSHSY; CDR2 reads SAAADI. CDR3 in DNA: TGCGCCAGCAGGGCGGACGGGATCTACTATGGCTACACCTTC. It encodes CASRADGIYYGYTF.

This sequence joins TRBV9 and TRBJ2-7; 11 bases match TRBD1. The CDR3 totals 15 residues. Trimming at V came to 4 bases and at J to 3 bases, leaving 6 bases not matched to a gene. Per the germline V gene, CDR1 is SGDLS and CDR2 is YYNGEE. CDR3 protein: CASSPGTGGSYEQYF. The CDR3 nucleotides read TGTGCCAGCAGCCCAGGGACAGGGGGAAGCTACGAGCAGTACTTC. The full variable domain, completed using reference TRBV9 and TRBJ2-7, is DSGVTQTPKHLITATGQRVTLRCSPRSGDLSVYWYQQSLDQGLQFLIQYYNGEERAKGNILERFSAQQFPDLHSELNLSSLELGDSALYFCASSPGTGGSYEQYFGPGTRLTVT.

V is TRBV7-9 and J is TRBJ2-2; D gene unclear. Trimming removed 10 bases at V and 6 bases at J, with 12 bases between. CDR3 size: 12 residues. From germline, CDR1 is SEHNR and CDR2 FQNEAQ (reference sequence). The CDR3 protein is CATAKSAGELFF. Written as DNA, the CDR3 is TGTGCCACCGCGAAATCTGCCGGGGAGCTGTTTTTT. Full variable domain (outside the CDR3, taken from reference TRBV7-9 and TRBJ2-2): DTGVSQNPRHKITKRGQNVTFRCDPISEHNRLYWYRQTLGQGPEFLTYFQNEAQLEKSRLLSDRFSAERPKGSFSTLEIQRTEQGDSAMYLCATAKSAGELFFGEGSRLTVL.

CDR3 nucleotide sequence: TGTGCCAGCAGCCAATTGGGCAGCCCTAATGAAAAACTGTTTTTT. It translates to CASSQLGSPNEKLFF. V usage is TRBV16 and J usage is TRBJ1-4; D gene unclear. The CDR3 consists of 15 residues. V was cut by 1 base and J by 3 bases, with 9 bases left in between. Germline values: CDR1 KGHSY, CDR2 FQNENV.

The gene calls are TRBV2 and TRBJ1-1; 7 nucleotides line up with TRBD1. The CDR3 is made up of 13 amino acids. After removal of 6 bases from V and 3 bases from J, the junction contained 4 bases not matched to a gene. CDR1 is SNHLY and CDR2 is FYNNEI in the germline V gene. CDR3 amino acids: CASRPGQHTEAFF. CDR3 in DNA: TGTGCCAGCAGGCCGGGACAGCACACTGAAGCTTTCTTT.

V is TRBV30 and J is TRBJ2-6, with TRBD2 identical over 7 bases. The J segment lost 2 bases and the V segment lost 4 bases, leaving 11 bases of the junction unmatched. Per the germline V gene, CDR1 is GTSNPN and CDR2 is SVGIG (reference sequence). The CDR3 runs to 17 residues. CDR3 in amino acids: CAWMGGGPNTGANVLTF. CDR3 in DNA: TGTGCCTGGATGGGGGGGGGACCCAACACTGGGGCCAACGTCCTGACTTTC.

This clone was detected only once. The chain uses TRBV3-1 (or the pseudogene TRBV3-2) and TRBJ2-1; possibly TRBD2 for D (5 bases). Germline loops: CDR1 LGHDT, CDR2 YNNKEL (reference sequence). Between the trimmed V and J ends, which lost 2 bases and 5 bases, there was a span of 10 bases. The length of the CDR3 is 14 residues. CDR3 nucleotides: TGTGCCAGCAGCCAAAGGAGGCAGCACAATGAGCAGTTCTTC. Translation gives CASSQRRQHNEQFF.

V gene TRBV5-6 combines with J gene TRBJ1-6; D uncertain. Trimming pared 4 bases from V and 9 bases from J, leaving 26 bases between. The length of the CDR3 is 18 residues. The V gene's germline CDR1 is SGHDT and CDR2 YYEEEE. CDR3 nucleotide sequence: TGTGCCAGCAGCCCCCGTTGGGAGAAAACGGCGGGAGGTTCACCCCTCCACTTT. Amino acids: CASSPRWEKTAGGSPLHF.

This chain links TRBV6-5 with TRBJ1-5; 7 nucleotides line up with TRBD1. There are 15 residues in the CDR3. V was pared by 0 bases and J by 6 bases, with 5 bases of the junction left unmatched. Germline V lookup: CDR1 MNHEY, CDR2 SVGAGI. The DNA for the CDR3 is TGTGCCAGCAGTTACTCCTGGGCAGGGGGTCAGCCCCAGCATTTT. Amino acids: CASSYSWAGGQPQHF.

The chain uses TRBV6-5 and TRBJ1-2; 7 bases are shared with TRBD1. The CDR3 totals 14 residues. The V gene end was trimmed by 5 bases and the J gene end by 4 bases; junction bases not matched to a gene: 7. The V gene's germline CDR1 is MNHEY and CDR2 SVGAGI. In DNA, the CDR3 is TGTGCCAGCAGTCTCGGGACAGAATTCTATGGCTACACCTTC. The encoded protein is CASSLGTEFYGYTF.

The chain recombines TRBV18 with TRBJ1-2, with TRBD1 matching over 9 bases. This CDR3 is 14 amino acids long. Germline V lookup: CDR1 KGHSH, CDR2 LQKENI. V shed 2 bases and J 4 bases; nucleotides not matched to a gene: 2. The CDR3 is CASSPDRGTYGYTF. CDR3 coding DNA: TGTGCCAGCTCACCAGACAGGGGGACCTATGGCTACACCTTC.